This TCR beta chain was retrieved from a study of blood T cell repertoires in COVID-19. Study in general: Samples of COVID-19 (acute and convalescent) were obtained from the United States, Italy and Spain.

The protocol was immunoSEQ multiplex PCR, while the TCRdb copy is restricted to in-frame clones and leaves out a portion. This sample has 200,000 to 250,000 clones, with roughly 88% found just once. The V end lost 5 bases, the J end lost 5 bases, and 14 bases lay between the germline ends. The CDR3 extends over 14 amino acids. Germline CDR1 reads PRHDT; CDR2 reads FYEKMQ (reference sequence). The sample comprised PBMCs or T cells enriched from blood (not recorded which). This TCR derives from a woman aged 30 to 39 who had been exposed to COVID-19. This chain joins TRBV13 and TRBJ2-3, with D possibly matching TRBD2 (6 bases). The CDR3 is CASSLRDLGDTQYF. As DNA, the CDR3 is TGTGCCAGCAGCCTCCGGGACTTAGGAGATACGCAGTATTTT.